This record covers a single TCR beta chain. This sample is part of a study of blood T cell repertoires in COVID-19. The table came from immunoSEQ multiplex PCR; TCRdb's copy has only in-frame clones and leaves some out. The table lists 150,000 to 200,000 clones, about 86% of them singletons. The material sequenced was PBMCs or T cells enriched from blood (not recorded which). The sequence derives from a woman between 50 and 59 years old in a cohort exposed to, infected with or recovered from COVID-19 (not recorded which).

CDR3 sequence reads: CASSVAGIPGNTIYF. As DNA, the CDR3 is TGTGCCAGCAGCGTAGCGGGTATCCCTGGAAACACCATATATTTT. The V call is TRBV9, the J call TRBJ1-3; no firm D call. Trimming cost V 0 bases and J 2 bases, with 9 bases left between them. The CDR3 length is 15 residues. Looked up from germline, CDR1 is SGDLS and CDR2 is YYNGEE.